Below, 21 T cell receptor beta chains from the same sample are listed, as sequenced in a study of a mutant IDH1 vaccine in newly diagnosed glioma. The time point denotes: week 47, end of study. A single vaccine dose contained 300 ug of mutant IDH1 20-mer peptide, and topical imiquimod was used with it. These receptors have no known antigen. The assay was immunoSEQ multiplex PCR, and TCRdb's table has in-frame clones only and misses some. The sample consists of approximately 84,000 clones, more than 80% of them appearing once. The sample here was PBMCs, taken from a glioma patient whose treatment included an IDH1 peptide vaccine. Receptor source: a man aged 40-50 years with glioma.

This chain uses TRBV5-6 with TRBJ2-7; D may be TRBD2 (6 bases). Germline-derived CDR1 and CDR2 are SGHDT and YYEEEE. The CDR3 contains 14 residues. The V end was cut by 4 bases, the J end by 7 bases, with 18 bases between. The CDR3 spells CASSPMGLPWEQYF. The DNA for the CDR3 is TGTGCCAGCAGCCCGATGGGACTGCCGTGGGAGCAGTACTTC.

The chain carries TRBV5-1 and TRBJ1-2; a possible D gene is TRBD1 (5 bases). V lost 2 bases and J lost 6, with 14 bases in between. CDR1 SGHRS and CDR2 YFSETQ come from the germline V gene. The CDR3 loop spans 14 amino acids. The CDR3 protein is CASSFGTPGDGYTF. The CDR3 DNA sequence: TGCGCCAGCAGCTTCGGGACGCCGGGAGATGGCTACACCTTC.

This CDR3 reads CAWSAFLGTPGYEQYF. DNA of the CDR3: TGTGCCTGGAGTGCCTTTCTCGGGACACCTGGGTACGAGCAGTACTTC. The genes are TRBV30 and TRBJ2-7; D might be TRBD1 (6 bases). This CDR3 contains 16 residues. V gave up 1 base and J gave up 4 bases, with 20 bases separating them. In germline, CDR1 is GTSNPN, CDR2 SVGIG (reference sequence).

The chain has TRBV9 and TRBJ1-3; D is unresolved. The V end was cut by 0 bases, the J end by 4 bases, with 5 bases between. The V gene's germline CDR1 is SGDLS and CDR2 YYNGEE. This CDR3 has 13 residues. In nucleotides, the CDR3 is TGTGCCAGCAGCGTAGTAGGGGGAAACACCATATATTTT. Translation: CASSVVGGNTIYF.

The gene calls are TRBV5-1 and TRBJ2-5, with 7 bases fitting TRBD2. Germline V lookup: CDR1 SGHRS, CDR2 YFSETQ. Germline trimming cut 4 bases from V and 0 bases from J; bases unmatched to any gene: 6. The CDR3 has 15 amino acids. CDR3 bases: TGCGCCAGCAGCGTGAGCGGGGTGTACCAAGAGACCCAGTACTTC. Translation: CASSVSGVYQETQYF.

The J gene is TRBJ1-2, the V gene TRBV25-1; D is unclear. The CDR3 spans 14 residues. CDR1 and CDR2 from the germline V gene are MGHDK and SYGVNS. Trimming removed 3 bases from V and 4 bases from J, with 12 bases in between. The CDR3 sequence is CASSEPGVFYGYTF. The CDR3 DNA follows: TGTGCCAGCAGTGAGCCGGGAGTCTTCTATGGCTACACCTTC.

The chain is built from TRBV7-9 and TRBJ2-7; no clear D gene. Germline V gene data show CDR1 as SEHNR and CDR2 as FQNEAQ (reference sequence). CDR3 length: 18 residues. V was shortened by 2 bases and J by 0 bases, with 20 bases between the two germline ends. CDR3 region: CASSLIPGGSISSYEQYF. In nucleotides, the CDR3 is TGTGCCAGCAGCTTAATCCCGGGCGGAAGTATATCCTCCTACGAGCAGTACTTC.

CDR3 in amino acids: CASRIKWNSGTIYF. The CDR3 region has the DNA TGTGCCAGCAGAATAAAGTGGAATAGTGGCACCATATATTTT. The chain joins TRBV6-5 to TRBJ1-3; D gene ambiguous. The CDR3 covers 14 residues. Germline V gives CDR1 MNHEY, CDR2 SVGAGI. The V and J ends lost 6 bases and 9 bases respectively, with 18 bases between them.

The chain combines TRBV11-3 with TRBJ2-3; D may be TRBD1 (5 bases). This CDR3 is built from 12 residues. Germline CDR1 reads SGHNT; CDR2 reads YENEEA. Trimming cost V 5 bases and J 9 bases, with 12 bases left between them. The chain's CDR3 is CASSLQENTQYF. As DNA, the CDR3 is TGTGCCAGCAGCCTACAGGAGAACACGCAGTATTTT.

The chain has TRBV9 and TRBJ2-7; D gene uncertain. Trimming pared 0 bases from V and 5 bases from J, leaving 15 bases between. The CDR3 is made up of 15 amino acids. CDR1 is SGDLS, CDR2 YYNGEE, per germline. CDR3 loop: CASSVGSLGRNEQYF. The CDR3 bases are TGTGCCAGCAGCGTAGGATCATTAGGACGTAACGAGCAGTACTTC.

J is TRBJ2-7 and V is TRBV6-7; D is unresolved. TRBV6-7 is marked as an open reading frame, function uncertain. V lost 2 bases to trimming and J lost 3 bases, with 23 bases between them. This CDR3 spans 18 amino acids. The CDR3 DNA reads as TGTGCCAGCAGTTACACTAATCGCTTCAGCCACGAACTCTACGAGCAGTACTTC. Amino acid sequence: CASSYTNRFSHELYEQYF.

This clone was seen more than once but under ten times. V usage is TRBV20-1 and J usage is TRBJ1-1; TRBD1 might be the D (6 bases). V was shortened by 1 base and J by 7 bases, with 7 bases between the two germline ends. Germline V gene lookup returns CDR1 DFQATT and CDR2 SNEGSKA (reference sequence). CDR3 length equals 11 residues. The CDR3 sequence: CSARGTDEAFF. The CDR3 nucleotides read TGCAGTGCTAGAGGGACAGATGAAGCTTTCTTT.

The chain links TRBV11-2 to TRBJ1-1; D gene unclear. Trimming took off 0 bases at V and 5 bases at J, with 10 bases between the two ends. The CDR3 consists of 14 residues. The germline V gene has CDR1 SGHAT and CDR2 FQNNGV. The DNA of the CDR3 is TGTGCCAGCAGCTTAGATCGGAGGGTTACTGAAGCTTTCTTT. Its protein is CASSLDRRVTEAFF.

The table lists this clone with a count of one. V and J are TRBV4-3 and TRBJ2-2, with unresolved D. V lost 1 base to trimming and J lost 0 bases, with 9 bases between them. Germline values: CDR1 LGHNA, CDR2 YSLEER. CDR3 size: 16 residues. The CDR3 loop is CASSQVTLANTGELFF. Written as DNA, the CDR3 is TGCGCCAGCAGCCAAGTGACACTCGCGAACACCGGGGAGCTGTTTTTT.

The V call is TRBV7-2, the J call TRBJ2-7; 9 nucleotides line up with TRBD2. The CDR3 has 14 residues. The junction had 8 bases not matched to a gene; V was cut back by 5 bases and J by 6 bases. CDR1 and CDR2 from the germline V gene are SGHTA and FQGNSA. The CDR3 loop reads CASSDVAGDREQYF. In nucleotides, the CDR3 is TGTGCCAGCAGCGACGTAGCGGGAGATCGCGAGCAGTACTTC.

This clone was seen once. This chain uses TRBV28 with TRBJ1-1; perhaps TRBD1 as D (6 bases). This CDR3 is 13 amino acids long. V was clipped by 2 bases and J by 4 bases, with 8 bases between them. CDR1 is MDHEN, CDR2 SYDVKM, per germline. CDR3 amino acids: CASSLAGVTEAFF. The CDR3 DNA is TGTGCCAGCAGTTTAGCAGGGGTCACTGAAGCTTTCTTT.

This sequence joins TRBV10-3 and TRBJ2-5, with 7 bases lining up with TRBD1. After removal of 6 bases from V and 2 bases from J, the junction contained 3 bases not matched to a gene. This CDR3 has 13 amino acids. In germline, CDR1 is ENHRY, CDR2 SYGVKD. The CDR3 nucleotides are TGTGCCATCAGCCTACAGGGGCAAGAGACCCAGTACTTC. It is translated as CAISLQGQETQYF.

Worth noting for this clone: One end of the junction varies from germline; a read error may be responsible. Other DNA sequences from this sample encode an identical CDR3 as well. The rearrangement joins TRBV15 to TRBJ1-1, with a tentative D call TRBD1 (5 bases). Germline V gene lookup returns CDR1 LNHNV and CDR2 YYDKDF (reference sequence). This CDR3 spans 15 amino acids. CDR3 protein: CATSRNARGGTEAFF. The CDR3 region has the DNA TGTGCCACCAGCAGAAACGCGCGGGGCGGCACTGAGGCTTTCTTT.

This chain connects TRBV27 to TRBJ1-1, with 8 bases aligning to TRBD1. The CDR3 consists of 13 residues. The germline gives CDR1 MNHEY, CDR2 SMNVEV (reference sequence). After removal of 5 bases from V and 5 bases from J, the junction contained 4 bases not matched to a gene. The CDR3: CASSQGALTEAFF. CDR3 DNA sequence: TGTGCCAGCAGTCAGGGGGCATTGACTGAAGCTTTCTTT.

This chain uses TRBV19 with TRBJ2-3; TRBD2 might be the D (6 bases). The CDR3 is made up of 14 amino acids. CDR1 LNHDA and CDR2 SQIVND come from the germline V gene (reference sequence). V gave up 5 bases and J gave up 4 bases, with 13 bases separating them. CDR3 in DNA: TGTGCCAGTAGTGCGCCTGGCGGGGCAGATACGCAGTATTTT. Protein sequence: CASSAPGGADTQYF.

The chain recombines TRBV5-5 with TRBJ2-7; D tentatively reads TRBD1 or TRBD2 (5 bases each). V was cut by 4 bases and J by 3 bases, with 26 bases left in between. This CDR3 spans 18 amino acids. Germline V gives CDR1 SGHKS, CDR2 YYEKEE (reference sequence). Here the CDR3 reads CASSPDFPGRKANYEQYF. The CDR3 bases are TGTGCCAGCAGCCCCGATTTTCCGGGACGCAAGGCGAACTACGAGCAGTACTTC.